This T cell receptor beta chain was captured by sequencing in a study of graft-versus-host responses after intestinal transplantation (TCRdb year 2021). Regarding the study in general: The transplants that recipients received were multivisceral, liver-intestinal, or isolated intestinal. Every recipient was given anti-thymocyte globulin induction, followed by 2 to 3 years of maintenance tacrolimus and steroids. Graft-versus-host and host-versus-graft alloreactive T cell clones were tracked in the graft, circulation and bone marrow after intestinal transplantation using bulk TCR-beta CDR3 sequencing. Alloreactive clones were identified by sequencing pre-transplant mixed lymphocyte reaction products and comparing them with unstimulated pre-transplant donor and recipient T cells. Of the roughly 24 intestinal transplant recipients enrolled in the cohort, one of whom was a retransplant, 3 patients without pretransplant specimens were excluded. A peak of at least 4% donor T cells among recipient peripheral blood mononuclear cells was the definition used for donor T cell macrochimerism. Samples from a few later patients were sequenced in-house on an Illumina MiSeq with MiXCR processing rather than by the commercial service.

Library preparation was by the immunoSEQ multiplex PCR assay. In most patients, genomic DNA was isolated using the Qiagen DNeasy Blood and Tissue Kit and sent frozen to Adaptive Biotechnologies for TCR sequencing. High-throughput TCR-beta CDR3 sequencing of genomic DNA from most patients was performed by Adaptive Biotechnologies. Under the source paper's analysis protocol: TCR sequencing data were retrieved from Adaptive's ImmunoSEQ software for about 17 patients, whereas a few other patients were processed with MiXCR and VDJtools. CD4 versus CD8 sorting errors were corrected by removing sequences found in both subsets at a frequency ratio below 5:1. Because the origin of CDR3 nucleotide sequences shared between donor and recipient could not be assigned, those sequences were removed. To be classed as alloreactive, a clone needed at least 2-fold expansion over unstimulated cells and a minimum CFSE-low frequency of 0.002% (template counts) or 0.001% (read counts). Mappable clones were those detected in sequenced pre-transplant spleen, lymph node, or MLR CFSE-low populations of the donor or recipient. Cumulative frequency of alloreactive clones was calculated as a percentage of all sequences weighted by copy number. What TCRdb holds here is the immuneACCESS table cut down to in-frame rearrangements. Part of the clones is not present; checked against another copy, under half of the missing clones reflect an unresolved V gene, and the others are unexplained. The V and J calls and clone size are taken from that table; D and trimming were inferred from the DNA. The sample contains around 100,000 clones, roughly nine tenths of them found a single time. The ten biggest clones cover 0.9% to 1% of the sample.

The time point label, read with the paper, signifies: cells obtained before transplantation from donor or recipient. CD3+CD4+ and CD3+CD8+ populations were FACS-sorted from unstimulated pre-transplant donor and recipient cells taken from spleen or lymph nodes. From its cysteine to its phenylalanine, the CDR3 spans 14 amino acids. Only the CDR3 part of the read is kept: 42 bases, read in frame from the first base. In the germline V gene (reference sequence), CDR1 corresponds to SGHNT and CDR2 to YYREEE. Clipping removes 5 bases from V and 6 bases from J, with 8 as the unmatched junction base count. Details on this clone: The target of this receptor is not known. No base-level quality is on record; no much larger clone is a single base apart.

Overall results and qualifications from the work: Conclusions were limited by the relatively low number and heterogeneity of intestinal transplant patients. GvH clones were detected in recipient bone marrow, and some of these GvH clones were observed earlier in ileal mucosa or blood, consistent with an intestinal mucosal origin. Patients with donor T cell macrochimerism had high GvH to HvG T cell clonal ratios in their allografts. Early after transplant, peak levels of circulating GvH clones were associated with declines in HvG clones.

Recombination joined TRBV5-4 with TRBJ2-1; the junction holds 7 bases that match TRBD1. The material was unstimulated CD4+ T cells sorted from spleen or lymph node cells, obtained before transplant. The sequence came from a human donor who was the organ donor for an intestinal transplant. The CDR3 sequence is CASSPDRALNEQFF. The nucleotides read TGTGCCAGCAGTCCAGACAGGGCACTCAATGAGCAGTTCTTC.